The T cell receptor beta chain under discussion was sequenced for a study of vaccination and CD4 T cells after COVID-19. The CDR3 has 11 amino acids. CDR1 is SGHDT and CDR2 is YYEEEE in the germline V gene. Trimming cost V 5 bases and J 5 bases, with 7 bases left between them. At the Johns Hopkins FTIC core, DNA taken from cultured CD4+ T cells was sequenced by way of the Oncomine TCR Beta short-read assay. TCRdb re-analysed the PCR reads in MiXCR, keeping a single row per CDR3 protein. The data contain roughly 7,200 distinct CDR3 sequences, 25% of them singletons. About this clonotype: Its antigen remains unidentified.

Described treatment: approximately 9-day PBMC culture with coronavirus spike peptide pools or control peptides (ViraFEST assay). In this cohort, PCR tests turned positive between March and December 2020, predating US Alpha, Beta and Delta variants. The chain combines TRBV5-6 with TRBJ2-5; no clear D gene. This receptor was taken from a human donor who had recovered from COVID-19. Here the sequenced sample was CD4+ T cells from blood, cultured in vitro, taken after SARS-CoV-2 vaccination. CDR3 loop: CASSIRETQYF. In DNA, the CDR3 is TGTGCCAGCAGTATCAGGGAGACCCAGTACTTC. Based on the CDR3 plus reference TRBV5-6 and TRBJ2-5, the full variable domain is DAGVTQSPTHLIKTRGQQVTLRCSPKSGHDTVSWYQQALGQGPQFIFQYYEEEERQRGNFPDRFSGHQFPNYSSELNVNALLLGDSALYLCASSIRETQYFGPGTRLLVL.